This T cell receptor (beta chain) came from a study of T cell changes during pregnancy in multiple sclerosis. TCRdb's copy holds only in-frame clones and misses some; the assay was immunoSEQ multiplex PCR. The sample carries 68,000 or so clones, about 89% recorded once. The CDR3 extends over 15 amino acids. Germline V gene lookup returns CDR1 KGHSH and CDR2 LQKENI. V dropped 1 base and J dropped 1 base, with 10 bases sitting between them. The input for sequencing was peripheral blood, taken in the second trimester of pregnancy. The sequence came from a female donor with multiple sclerosis, enrolled in a pregnancy study. The V and J genes are TRBV18 and TRBJ1-1; no clear D gene. The CDR3 nucleotides read TGTGCCAGCTCACCACTGGTTCAGGAGAACACTGAAGCTTTCTTT. Translation gives CASSPLVQENTEAFF.